This T cell receptor beta chain was obtained from a study of metastatic and nonmetastatic thyroid tumors. Study summary: Repertoires of blood and of tissue (tumor or nodule) from malignant and benign thyroid patients were compared.

No patient received treatment before thyroid surgery. Germline-derived CDR1 and CDR2 are SQVTM and ANQGSEA. This CDR3 is built from 13 residues. The study's findings and limits: Reports indicated that malignant thyroid tumors showed significantly higher TCR beta diversity than benign nodules did, in blood and tumor.

The authors' processing: Using the CDR3 differences seen across clinicopathological groups, the authors built a distant-metastasis classifier for papillary thyroid cancer, which was meant to discriminate distant-metastatic patients. TCRdb reprocessed the PCR reads using MiXCR. These V and J calls rely on TCRdb rather than the paper's analysis. The sample yields some 40,000 clones, roughly 12% seen once. Of note for this clone: No antigen is known for it. A read error may be the cause here, since a much bigger clone is one base away.

This receptor was obtained from a female donor with papillary thyroid cancer or a benign thyroid nodule (not recorded which). Some clones in this sample may be carry-over from other donors' samples. This chain links TRBV29-1 with TRBJ2-7; TRBD2 matches at 10 bases. The source material was blood. This CDR3 is CSASGLANYEKYF. The DNA of the CDR3 is TGCAGCGCCTCGGGACTAGCGAACTACGAGAAGTACTTC.